Here is one T cell receptor beta chain with its context. The antigen remains unidentified. This CDR3 is built from 19 residues. CDR1 and CDR2 (germline): SEHNR, FQNEAQ (reference sequence). These data belong to a study of human CD8 memory T cell subsets. UMI-labeled 5' RACE produced the TCR beta libraries. After re-calling the 5' RACE reads, TCRdb lists one entry per CDR3 protein, DNA absent. The sample data list about 4,300 distinct CDR3 sequences. From healthy donors, buffy coats were the source of the PBMC. Findings and caveats of the study: Stem-like memory T cells and precursor exhausted T cells had repertoires whose mutual overlap was minimal. Higher diversity in stem-like memory T cells than in precursor exhausted T cells was suggested by Chao1 estimates.

This chain links TRBV7-9 with TRBJ2-1; absent DNA, TCRdb's TRBD1 call cannot be checked. The receptor comes from a human donor in good health. The specimen was CD8+ T cells from PBMCs. The CDR3: CASSYQFGMGNTPYNEQFF.